This paragraph covers one TCR beta chain sequence. The record originates from a study of blood T cell repertoires in COVID-19. At the level of the study: PBMCs, B-cell-depleted T cells, or T cells were the source of the cDNA or gDNA that made up the material.

Trimming removed 3 bases from V and 4 bases from J; junction bases left unmatched: 1. The germline gives CDR1 LGHNT, CDR2 FRNRAP. The CDR3 loop spans 15 amino acids. Profiling relied on immunoSEQ multiplex PCR, and the TCRdb table lists in-frame clones only, not all of them. This table has fewer than 85,000 clones, about 70% appearing once. The sequencing input was peripheral blood. This clonotype was obtained from a man in his sixties with acute or convalescent COVID-19. The chain has TRBV12-5 and TRBJ1-3; 12 positions agree with TRBD1. The CDR3 DNA follows: TGTGCTAGTGGTTTCGGGACAGGGGGCGGAAACACCATATATTTT. It specifies CASGFGTGGGNTIYF.